This T cell receptor beta chain was sequenced in a study of regulatory T cells in long-lasting Graves disease. Of note for this clonotype: Its antigen is unidentified.

The trim removed 2 bases at V and 1 base at J, leaving 16 bases unmatched. The CDR3 is 20 amino acids. Germline V gene sequence: CDR1 SEHNR, CDR2 FQNEAQ (reference sequence). Indicated time point: newly diagnosed GD, antithyroid drugs for less than 3 months. From PBMCs, RNA was extracted and then used to make the TCR library. Both iRepertoire HTBI primers and Arm-PCR of CDR3 regions were used to build the TCR beta libraries. TCRdb reanalysed the multiplex PCR reads using MiXCR and keeps one entry per CDR3 protein. The top ten clones hold about 12% of a sample with 200,000 to 250,000 distinct CDR3 sequences, roughly 19% of them seen once. Study-level points and caveats: Persistent disease showed a preference for TRBV28, TRBJ1-2 and TRBJ2-5.

The same specimen was also included in a second study, on T cells in Graves' hyperthyroidism and ophthalmopathy.

The chain is built from TRBV7-9 and TRBJ2-3; 9 bases line up with TRBD2. The clonotype comes from a woman aged 25 to 39 with Graves disease. This sample comprised peripheral blood mononuclear cells (PBMCs), obtained at new diagnosis, from a patient treated with antithyroid drugs. The CDR3 DNA reads as TGTGCCAGCAGCTTATCTGGAGCAGGCGCGGGGGGGCCCCGCACAGATACGCAGTATTTT. Residues: CASSLSGAGAGGPRTDTQYF.